A single sample is the source of the 30 T cell receptor beta chains below, sequenced in a study of graft-versus-host responses after intestinal transplantation. Profiled with immunoSEQ multiplex PCR; TCRdb holds only in-frame clones, not every one. The table lists approximately 100,000 clones, about 82% of them singletons, with more than 1.4% in the top ten. The sample in question was PBMCs, obtained 255 days after intestinal transplant. Receptors originate from a human patient who received an intestinal transplant, so some T cells may come from the graft donor.

V usage is TRBV28 and J usage is TRBJ1-2; D uncertain. CDR3 length equals 14 residues. Trimming removed 6 bases from V and 8 bases from J, with 19 bases in between. The germline V gene encodes CDR1 MDHEN and CDR2 SYDVKM. For the CDR3, the DNA is TGTGCCAGCAGCCTTACCCCCCGGGCGAGAGGCTACACCTTC. Protein product: CASSLTPRARGYTF.

The chain is built from TRBV7-9 and TRBJ2-3, with D unclear. The CDR3 sequence is 14 residues long. V lost 2 bases to trimming and J lost 1 base, with 7 bases between them. Germline V gene sequence: CDR1 SEHNR, CDR2 FQNEAQ (reference sequence). For the CDR3, the DNA is TGTGCCAGCAGCTTACACCTCCGCACAGATACGCAGTATTTT. Residues: CASSLHLRTDTQYF.

This clone was observed a handful of times. V usage is TRBV19 and J usage is TRBJ1-2; a weak D match, TRBD1 (6 bases). V was clipped by 7 bases and J by 4 bases, with 16 bases between them. Germline lookup yields CDR1 LNHDA and CDR2 SQIVND (reference sequence). This CDR3 spans 14 amino acids. CDR3 bases: TGTGCCAGTACCGCTATGCGGGGGGCCTATGGCTACACCTTC. Protein: CASTAMRGAYGYTF. The variable domain in full, completed from reference TRBV19 and TRBJ1-2, reads DGGITQSPKYLFRKEGQNVTLSCEQNLNHDAMYWYRQDPGQGLRLIYYSQIVNDFQKGDIAEGYSVSREKKESFPLTVTSAQKNPTAFYLCASTAMRGAYGYTFGSGTRLTVV.

This chain connects TRBV7-2 to TRBJ2-7, with TRBD2 identical over 8 bases. The CDR3 is 16 amino acids. Germline-derived CDR1 and CDR2 are SGHTA and FQGNSA. CDR3 DNA sequence: TGTGCCAGCAGCTTAGTCGGCGGGGGGAGCTCCTACGGGCAGTACGTC. Translating gives CASSLVGGGSSYGQYV.

This chain joins TRBV15 and TRBJ1-1; D unclear. Germline V gene sequence: CDR1 LNHNV, CDR2 YYDKDF (reference sequence). The CDR3 sequence is 15 residues long. Trimming removed 5 bases at V and 4 bases at J, with 17 bases between. The CDR3 loop reads CATSDENRESTEAFF. The CDR3 DNA reads TGTGCCACCAGCGACGAAAACCGGGAGAGCACTGAAGCTTTCTTT.

V gene TRBV9 combines with J gene TRBJ1-1, with D perhaps TRBD1 (6 bases). V was pared by 1 base and J by 4 bases, with 11 bases between. The CDR3 has 14 amino acids. Germline-derived CDR1 and CDR2 are SGDLS and YYNGEE. Here the CDR3 DNA reads TGTGCCAGCAGCGTATCGGGGGCAAGCACTGAAGCTTTCTTT. Encoded protein: CASSVSGASTEAFF. The full variable domain, rest sourced from reference TRBV9 and TRBJ1-1, is DSGVTQTPKHLITATGQRVTLRCSPRSGDLSVYWYQQSLDQGLQFLIQYYNGEERAKGNILERFSAQQFPDLHSELNLSSLELGDSALYFCASSVSGASTEAFFGQGTRLTVV.

V usage is TRBV7-9 and J usage is TRBJ2-7, with 7 positions matching TRBD1. The germline V gene encodes CDR1 SEHNR and CDR2 FQNEAQ (reference sequence). The CDR3 is 17 residues long. J lost 0 bases, V lost 0 bases, and 8 bases had no gene match. This CDR3 is CASSLARQGPNSYEQYF. Written as DNA, the CDR3 is TGTGCCAGCAGCTTAGCAAGACAGGGCCCCAACTCCTACGAGCAGTACTTC.

V and J are TRBV5-6 and TRBJ1-1; D unclear. V was shortened by 3 bases and J by 4 bases, with 16 bases between the two germline ends. CDR1 and CDR2 from the germline V gene are SGHDT and YYEEEE. The CDR3 contains 15 residues. The CDR3 sequence is CASSSGASPGTEAFF. The DNA of the CDR3 is TGTGCCAGCAGCTCTGGAGCATCCCCAGGCACTGAAGCTTTCTTT.

The chain recombines TRBV13 with TRBJ2-7; the match to TRBD1 covers 9 bases. After removal of 8 bases from V and 7 bases from J, the junction contained 18 bases not matched to a gene. This CDR3 region has 16 residues. From germline, CDR1 is PRHDT and CDR2 FYEKMQ (reference sequence). This CDR3 is CASVQGGDRGWNEQYF. CDR3 nucleotide sequence: TGTGCCAGCGTCCAAGGGGGTGACAGGGGGTGGAATGAGCAGTACTTC.

V gene TRBV4-3 combines with J gene TRBJ1-2; the D gene is possibly TRBD1 (5 bases). Germline loops: CDR1 LGHNA, CDR2 YSLEER. Trimming shortened V by 4 bases and J by 7 bases, and 13 bases separated the two germline ends. The CDR3 contains 13 residues. The CDR3 region has the DNA TGCGCCAGCAGCCCCACGGGGGTCGCTGGCTACACCTTC. It translates to CASSPTGVAGYTF.

V usage is TRBV28 and J usage is TRBJ1-1; 10 bases align to TRBD1. This CDR3 has 18 residues. J was trimmed by 0 bases and V by 3 bases; bases with no gene match: 10. The germline CDR1 and CDR2 sequences are MDHEN and SYDVKM. The CDR3 spells CASSLVATGGHLNTEAFF. The DNA of the CDR3 is TGTGCCAGCAGTTTGGTCGCGACAGGGGGCCACTTGAACACTGAAGCTTTCTTT.

The chain recombines TRBV2 with TRBJ2-7; D uncertain. CDR3 length: 15 residues. V was trimmed by 7 bases and J by 2 bases, leaving 18 bases between them. CDR1 is SNHLY and CDR2 is FYNNEI in the germline V gene. The CDR3 loop reads CASKSRSPGAYEQYF. The CDR3 coding sequence is TGTGCCAGCAAGTCCCGCTCCCCTGGGGCCTACGAGCAGTACTTC.

This clone was seen just once. CDR3 loop: CASSENPHEQYF. The CDR3 bases are TGTGCCAGCAGTGAAAATCCCCACGAGCAGTACTTC. The chain recombines TRBV6-1 with TRBJ2-7; D not resolved. The germline V gene encodes CDR1 MNHNS and CDR2 SASEGT. The CDR3 spans 12 residues. The V gene lost 2 bases and the J gene lost 5 bases, with 7 bases spanning the gap.

This chain links TRBV5-4 with TRBJ2-3; 10 nucleotides align to TRBD1. V lost 2 bases to trimming and J lost 4 bases; unmatched junction nucleotides: 7. Germline values: CDR1 SGHNT, CDR2 YYREEE (reference sequence). The length of the CDR3 is 16 residues. CDR3 in amino acids: CASSLLRDRGADTQYF. The CDR3 DNA follows: TGTGCCAGCAGCTTATTACGGGACAGGGGTGCAGATACGCAGTATTTT.

The genes are TRBV15 and TRBJ2-1; weak D call: TRBD1 (7 bases). This CDR3 spans 15 amino acids. Looked up from germline, CDR1 is LNHNV and CDR2 is YYDKDF (reference sequence). V was cut by 3 bases and J by 2 bases, with 11 bases left in between. CDR3 nucleotides: TGTGCCACCAGCAGCGACAGGGAGGCCTACAATGAGCAGTTCTTC. Encoded protein: CATSSDREAYNEQFF.

CDR3 sequence (DNA): TGTGCCAGCAGCTTAAATCCAGGGGGCAATGTTGACACCGGGGAGCTGTTTTTT. This encodes CASSLNPGGNVDTGELFF. This chain connects TRBV7-3 to TRBJ2-2; 8 positions match TRBD1. CDR3 length: 18 residues. The germline V gene encodes CDR1 SGHTA and CDR2 FQGTGA. Losses at the gene ends were 1 base for V and 3 bases for J; bases not matched to a gene: 10.

The rearrangement joins TRBV9 to TRBJ1-2, with D perhaps TRBD1 (6 bases). The CDR3 is made up of 16 amino acids. V was trimmed by 4 bases and J by 8 bases, leaving 24 bases between them. CDR1 SGDLS and CDR2 YYNGEE come from the germline V gene. CDR3 nucleotides: TGTGCCAGCAGCCCGCTGACAGGTCTCGGAGTTGAGGGCTACACCTTC. It specifies CASSPLTGLGVEGYTF. Complete variable domain (other parts from reference TRBV9 and TRBJ1-2): DSGVTQTPKHLITATGQRVTLRCSPRSGDLSVYWYQQSLDQGLQFLIQYYNGEERAKGNILERFSAQQFPDLHSELNLSSLELGDSALYFCASSPLTGLGVEGYTFGSGTRLTVV.

CDR3 sequence (DNA): TGCGCCAGCAGCGGATGGGACATTTTCTACGAGCAGTACTTC. It codes for CASSGWDIFYEQYF. The chain couples TRBV5-1 to TRBJ2-7; D is possibly TRBD1 (6 bases). V lost 4 bases to trimming and J lost 3 bases, with 14 bases between them. The germline gives CDR1 SGHRS, CDR2 YFSETQ. The CDR3 consists of 14 residues.

J is TRBJ2-3 and V is TRBV7-9; D is possibly TRBD1 or TRBD2 (5 bases each). Germline V gene lookup returns CDR1 SEHNR and CDR2 FQNEAQ (reference sequence). Trimming removed 1 base from V and 2 bases from J, with 10 bases in between. This CDR3 comprises 15 residues. The CDR3 DNA sequence: TGTGCCAGCAGCTTAGTGGGGGTAGACACAGATACGCAGTATTTT. Protein product: CASSLVGVDTDTQYF.

The chain employs TRBV9 and TRBJ1-2, with 7 bases lining up with TRBD1. Germline trimming cut 3 bases from V and 6 bases from J; bases unmatched to any gene: 2. The CDR3 sequence is 12 residues long. The germline gives CDR1 SGDLS, CDR2 YYNGEE. CDR3 loop: CASSGTGHGYTF. The CDR3 DNA sequence: TGTGCCAGCAGCGGGACAGGACATGGCTACACCTTC.

The CDR3 bases are TGTGCCAGCAGCGTAAGGGCGGGCTCCTACGAGCAGTACTTC. Translated: CASSVRAGSYEQYF. The rearrangement uses TRBV9 and TRBJ2-7; tentative D call: TRBD2 (5 bases). The CDR3 contains 14 residues. CDR1 SGDLS and CDR2 YYNGEE come from the germline V gene. Trimming removed 1 base at V and 0 bases at J, with 8 bases between. The full variable domain, with the rest looked up from reference TRBV9 and TRBJ2-7, is DSGVTQTPKHLITATGQRVTLRCSPRSGDLSVYWYQQSLDQGLQFLIQYYNGEERAKGNILERFSAQQFPDLHSELNLSSLELGDSALYFCASSVRAGSYEQYFGPGTRLTVT.

The V call is TRBV2, the J call TRBJ1-2; the D is unclear. CDR3 length: 11 amino acids. Looked up from germline, CDR1 is SNHLY and CDR2 is FYNNEI. The V and J ends lost 2 bases and 7 bases respectively, with 5 bases between them. In nucleotides, the CDR3 is TGTGCCAGCAGTGAAAGGGTTGGCTACACCTTC. Amino acid sequence: CASSERVGYTF.

In this sample, this clone turned up a few times. This sequence joins TRBV28 and TRBJ2-7; no clear D gene. The CDR3 contains 12 residues. The germline V and J ends were trimmed by 3 bases and 2 bases, with 5 bases remaining between them. Looked up from germline, CDR1 is MDHEN and CDR2 is SYDVKM. CDR3 DNA sequence: TGTGCCAGCAGTTTTAGACCCTACGAGCAGTACTTC. Protein product: CASSFRPYEQYF.

This chain uses TRBV23-1 with TRBJ1-5; tentative D call: TRBD1 (6 bases). TRBV23-1 is assigned to the ORF class and has an uncertain function. CDR3 length: 16 residues. Deletions cut 2 bases from V and 2 bases from J, with 13 bases between. This CDR3 is CASSQVGGDGNQPQHF. CDR3 coding DNA: TGCGCCAGCAGTCAAGTAGGGGGGGATGGCAATCAGCCCCAGCATTTT.

V gene TRBV29-1 combines with J gene TRBJ2-6; D may be TRBD1 (5 bases). V was clipped by 3 bases and J by 4 bases, with 13 bases between them. The CDR3 length is 15 residues. Germline V gene data show CDR1 as SQVTM and CDR2 as ANQGSEA. In nucleotides, the CDR3 is TGCAGCGTTGAGATGACAGCTTCCGGGGCCAACGTCCTGACTTTC. This gives the protein CSVEMTASGANVLTF.

This rearrangement joins TRBV11-2 to TRBJ1-2; D uncertain. V was cut by 3 bases and J by 8 bases, with 7 bases left in between. The CDR3 is 11 residues long. Looked up from germline, CDR1 is SGHAT and CDR2 is FQNNGV. The CDR3: CASSLGWGYTF. Here the CDR3 DNA reads TGTGCCAGCAGCTTGGGCTGGGGCTACACCTTC. The full variable domain, in which reference TRBV11-2 and TRBJ1-2 provide the parts outside the CDR3, is EAGVAQSPRYKIIEKRQSVAFWCNPISGHATLYWYQQILGQGPKLLIQFQNNGVVDDSQLPKDRFSAERLKGVDSTLKIQPAKLEDSAVYLCASSLGWGYTFGSGTRLTVV.

This chain joins TRBV19 and TRBJ1-5; D not resolved. Trimming took 6 bases from V and 6 from J, leaving 15 bases between them. The germline CDR1 and CDR2 sequences are LNHDA and SQIVND (reference sequence). The CDR3 contains 14 residues. CDR3 protein: CASRTNLERQPQHF. Here the CDR3 DNA reads TGTGCCAGTAGGACCAACCTGGAACGTCAGCCCCAGCATTTT.

This chain links TRBV19 with TRBJ1-4, with 8 positions matching TRBD1. This CDR3 contains 14 residues. After removal of 6 bases from V and 6 bases from J, the junction contained 6 bases not matched to a gene. Per the germline V gene, CDR1 is LNHDA and CDR2 is SQIVND (reference sequence). The CDR3 region is CASSPGQAHEKLFF. CDR3 nucleotide sequence: TGTGCCAGTAGCCCGGGACAGGCGCATGAAAAACTGTTTTTT. Filled out from reference TRBV19 and TRBJ1-4, the complete variable domain reads DGGITQSPKYLFRKEGQNVTLSCEQNLNHDAMYWYRQDPGQGLRLIYYSQIVNDFQKGDIAEGYSVSREKKESFPLTVTSAQKNPTAFYLCASSPGQAHEKLFFGSGTQLSVL.

The rearrangement links TRBV27 to TRBJ1-4; 11 bases are a match to TRBD1. CDR3 length: 16 amino acids. CDR1 MNHEY and CDR2 SMNVEV come from the germline V gene (reference sequence). V was clipped by 7 bases and J by 3 bases; unmatched bases: 7. CDR3 in amino acids: CASKLDRGLSNEKLFF. In nucleotides, the CDR3 is TGTGCCAGCAAATTGGACAGGGGGCTCTCTAATGAAAAACTGTTTTTT.

The chain combines TRBV19 with TRBJ2-3; 7 bases agree with TRBD2. This CDR3 spans 14 amino acids. V gave up 5 bases and J gave up 3 bases; unmatched junction bases: 5. Germline loops: CDR1 LNHDA, CDR2 SQIVND (reference sequence). The CDR3 DNA follows: TGTGCCAGTAGTCCTAGCGGAATTACAGATACGCAGTATTTT. Translation gives CASSPSGITDTQYF.